This T cell receptor beta chain was identified during a study of STAT3 mutations in large granular lymphocyte leukemia. The length of the CDR3 is 13 residues. The germline gives CDR1 SGHNT, CDR2 YYREEE (reference sequence). The V end lost 0 bases, the J end lost 8 bases, and 11 bases lay between the germline ends. Findings and limits, study-wide: In several patients, dominant TCR clone burden exceeded STAT3 mutant burden, suggesting STAT3 mutation arose secondarily. Every T-cell large granular lymphocyte leukemia patient had at least one immunodominant TCR beta clonotype. Clonal expansion was inferred from other time points because no sample existed at each clone's first appearance.

This clone turned up a few times. The antigen is undetermined. Assay used: immunoSEQ multiplex PCR; TCRdb lists only in-frame clones, some missing. This table has 2,000 to 3,000 clones, around 32% appearing once. Sequencing input: PBMCs. The V gene is TRBV5-4, the J gene TRBJ1-2, with D hard to call. This TCR derives from a human donor with T large granular lymphocyte leukemia. Some clones in this sample may be carry-over from other donors' samples. CDR3 sequence (DNA): TGTGCCAGCAGCTTGGCAGCAAGCGGGGGCTACACCTTC. It specifies CASSLAASGGYTF.